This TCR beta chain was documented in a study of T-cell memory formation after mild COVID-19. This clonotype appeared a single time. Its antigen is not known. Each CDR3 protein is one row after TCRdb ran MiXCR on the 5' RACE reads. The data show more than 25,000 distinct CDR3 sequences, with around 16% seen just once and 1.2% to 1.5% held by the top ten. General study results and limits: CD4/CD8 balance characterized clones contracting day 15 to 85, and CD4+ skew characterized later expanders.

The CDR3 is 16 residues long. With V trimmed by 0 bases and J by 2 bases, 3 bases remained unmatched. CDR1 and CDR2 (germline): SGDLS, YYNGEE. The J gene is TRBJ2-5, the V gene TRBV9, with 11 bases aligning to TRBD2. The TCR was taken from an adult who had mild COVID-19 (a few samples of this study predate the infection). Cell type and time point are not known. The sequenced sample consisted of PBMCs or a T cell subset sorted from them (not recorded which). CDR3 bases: TGTGCCAGCAGCGTAGGGGGGACTAGCGGACAAGAGACCCAGTACTTC. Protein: CASSVGGTSGQETQYF.